One and the same sample provided the 19 T cell receptor beta chains below, sequenced in a study of blood T cells in healthy people across ages. Through a sample-barcoded 5' primer and a J-beta primer mix, a second PCR was run for roughly 6 to 12 cycles. TCRdb recomputed calls from the 5' RACE reads with MiXCR, one row per CDR3 protein. The top ten hold approximately 4% of the sample, which has more than 450,000 distinct CDR3 sequences, about 25% seen once. These data were also reused for a study on T cells of mothers and their children.

Sequenced sample: blood. All receptors come from a boy between 2 and 10 years old in good health.

Here the CDR3 reads CASSAPGTSFSEQFF. The CDR3 region has the DNA TGTGCCAGCAGCGCCCCCGGGACTAGCTTTAGCGAGCAGTTCTTC. J is TRBJ2-1 and V is TRBV7-2; 9 nucleotides match TRBD2. V was clipped by 5 bases and J by 10 bases; unmatched bases: 12. The germline V gene has CDR1 SGHTA and CDR2 FQGNSA. There are 15 residues in the CDR3.

The gene calls are TRBV20-1 and TRBJ2-7, with 8 nucleotides matching TRBD1. With 6 bases clipped from V and 2 bases from J, the junction kept 6 bases outside the gene matches. The length of the CDR3 is 13 residues. CDR1 is DFQATT and CDR2 is SNEGSKA in the germline V gene (reference sequence). This CDR3 reads CSASQGETYEQYF. CDR3 in DNA: TGCAGTGCCTCACAGGGGGAAACCTACGAGCAGTACTTC.

V is TRBV5-1 and J is TRBJ2-7; D gene ambiguous. The CDR3 covers 12 residues. In germline, CDR1 is SGHRS, CDR2 YFSETQ. Trimming took off 3 bases at V and 0 bases at J, with 4 bases between the two ends. The CDR3 nucleotides are TGCGCCAGCAGCTACCCCTCCTACGAGCAGTACTTC. Translated: CASSYPSYEQYF.

J is TRBJ2-1 and V is TRBV4-2; 9 positions match TRBD2. CDR3 length: 15 amino acids. Germline V gene lookup returns CDR1 LGHNA and CDR2 YNFKEQ. Trimming removed 1 base from V and 8 bases from J; junction bases left unmatched: 6. This CDR3 reads CASSQGGTSLDEQFF. CDR3 in DNA: TGTGCCAGCAGCCAAGGAGGGACTAGCTTAGATGAGCAGTTCTTC.

V and J are TRBV27 and TRBJ2-1, with no clear D. The CDR3 contains 15 residues. The germline gives CDR1 MNHEY, CDR2 SMNVEV (reference sequence). Trimming took off 3 bases at V and 0 bases at J, with 9 bases between the two ends. CDR3 bases: TGTGCCAGCAGTTTTCCGGCGAGCTCCTACAATGAGCAGTTCTTC. Translating it yields CASSFPASSYNEQFF.

The chain links TRBV15 to TRBJ1-1; D gene unclear. Looked up from germline, CDR1 is LNHNV and CDR2 is YYDKDF (reference sequence). There are 16 residues in the CDR3. Trimming stripped 5 bases from V and 5 bases from J, with 21 bases between. The DNA for the CDR3 is TGTGCCACCAGCGAAAACTCTGTCAAGTACGGGACTGAAGCTTTCTTT. As protein: CATSENSVKYGTEAFF.

The chain uses TRBV12-3 or TRBV12-4 and TRBJ2-6; D remains ambiguous. The CDR3 length is 15 residues. V lost 5 bases, J lost 2 bases, and 10 bases lay in between. This CDR3 is CASSPTTTGANVLTF. The CDR3 DNA reads as TGTGCCAGCAGTCCCACAACTACTGGGGCCAACGTCCTGACTTTC.

The CDR3 loop reads CSAWIQGSNEKLFF. The DNA for the CDR3 is TGCAGTGCTTGGATACAGGGAAGTAATGAAAAACTGTTTTTT. The chain carries TRBV20-1 and TRBJ1-4, with a tentative D call TRBD1 (6 bases). Germline V gene data show CDR1 as DFQATT and CDR2 as SNEGSKA (reference sequence). The CDR3 is made up of 14 amino acids. The V end was cut by 5 bases, the J end by 4 bases, with 14 bases between.

The CDR3 DNA follows: TGTGCCAGCAGCTTGGGAACTAGCAGCGAGCAGTACTTC. This encodes CASSLGTSSEQYF. The V call is TRBV5-6, the J call TRBJ2-5; a weak D match, TRBD2 (6 bases). The DNA end is a closer match to TRBJ2-7, so the J assignment may be wrong. This CDR3 is 13 amino acids long. Germline V CDR1 and CDR2: SGHDT, YYEEEE.

A few counts support this clonotype. CDR3 sequence reads: CASSFWSNQPQHF. DNA of the CDR3: TGTGCCAGCAGCTTCTGGTCCAATCAGCCCCAGCATTTT. The V call is TRBV7-9, the J call TRBJ1-5; D call uncertain. CDR1 and CDR2 from the germline V gene are SEHNR and FQNEAQ (reference sequence). This CDR3 is built from 13 residues. Between the trimmed V and J ends, which lost 3 bases and 3 bases, there was a span of 6 bases.

This clonotype was counted between two and nine times. The rearrangement joins TRBV7-2 to TRBJ2-5; unclear D gene. V lost 1 base and J lost 6, with 12 bases in between. This CDR3 spans 14 amino acids. Germline V lookup: CDR1 SGHTA, CDR2 FQGNSA. CDR3 DNA: TGTGCCAGCAGCTTAGGGATCTCCGGACAGACCCAGTACTTC. As protein: CASSLGISGQTQYF.

The V call is TRBV5-1, the J call TRBJ2-2, with 7 positions matching TRBD2. This CDR3 region has 18 residues. Germline CDR1 is SGHRS and CDR2 is YFSETQ. J lost 3 bases, V lost 2 bases, and 13 bases had no gene match. As DNA, the CDR3 is TGCGCCAGCAGCTTCAGAGGTCCACCGGGGAGGGACACCGGGGAGCTGTTTTTT. This translates into CASSFRGPPGRDTGELFF.

The gene calls are TRBV18 and TRBJ1-5; a possible D gene is TRBD1 (6 bases). The CDR3 totals 14 residues. Germline V lookup: CDR1 KGHSH, CDR2 LQKENI. Trimming pared 3 bases from V and 3 bases from J, leaving 9 bases between. The DNA for the CDR3 is TGTGCCAGCTCACCCTGGGACACCAATCAGCCCCAGCATTTT. It codes for CASSPWDTNQPQHF.

The chain uses TRBV20-1 and TRBJ2-7, with TRBD2 matching 9 bases. The CDR3 extends over 16 amino acids. The junction had 9 bases not matched to a gene; V was cut back by 3 bases and J by 0 bases. Germline V CDR1 and CDR2: DFQATT, SNEGSKA (reference sequence). CDR3 bases: TGCAGTGCTAGGCCCTGGGATAGCGGGAGCTCCTACGAGCAGTACTTC. Translated: CSARPWDSGSSYEQYF.

In this sample, this clonotype turned up a few times. V is TRBV9 and J is TRBJ1-2; maybe TRBD1 (6 bases). The CDR3 has 14 residues. In germline, CDR1 is SGDLS, CDR2 YYNGEE. Trimming left V 3 bases short and J 3 bases short, with 12 bases between. The CDR3 nucleotides are TGTGCCAGCAGCGGAGGGGGTTTCGACTATGGCTACACCTTC. Amino acid sequence: CASSGGGFDYGYTF.

The chain is built from TRBV5-1 and TRBJ2-5; 10 nucleotides align to TRBD1. From germline, CDR1 is SGHRS and CDR2 YFSETQ. Germline trimming cut 2 bases from V and 4 bases from J; bases unmatched to any gene: 8. The CDR3 is made up of 16 amino acids. This CDR3 is CASSFSGTGVGETQYF. The CDR3 coding sequence is TGCGCCAGCAGCTTTTCTGGGACAGGGGTAGGAGAGACCCAGTACTTC.

This clonotype was detected only a few times. The junction departs from germline at one end; a sequencing error may be responsible. This chain connects TRBV20-1 to TRBJ1-2; D not resolved. The CDR3 contains 11 residues. The germline V gene has CDR1 DFQATT and CDR2 SNEGSKA (reference sequence). CDR3 in amino acids: CSARGIHGHTF. CDR3 in DNA: TGCAGTGCAAGAGGGATCCATGGCCACACCTTC.

On this clonotype itself: Relative to the germline gene, one junction end is altered; a read error may explain this. The genes are TRBV5-8 and TRBJ1-3; D gene unclear. This CDR3 contains 12 residues. The germline CDR1 and CDR2 sequences are SGHTS and YDEGEE. CDR3 nucleotides: TGTGCCAGCACCTACCCTGGCAACACCATATATTTT. Translated, it gives CASTYPGNTIYF.

This sequence joins TRBV7-3 and TRBJ2-5; D gene unclear. CDR3 length: 13 residues. Between the trimmed V and J ends, which lost 1 base and 1 base, there was a span of 4 bases. Germline CDR1 reads SGHTA; CDR2 reads FQGTGA. This CDR3 reads CASSLIAQETQYF. The CDR3 DNA reads TGTGCCAGCAGCTTAATAGCCCAAGAGACCCAGTACTTC. The full variable domain, completed using reference TRBV7-3 and TRBJ2-5, is GAGVSQTPSNKVTEKGKYVELRCDPISGHTALYWYRQSLGQGPEFLIYFQGTGAADDSGLPNDRFFAVRPEGSVSTLKIQRTERGDSAVYLCASSLIAQETQYFGPGTRLLVL.